This TCR beta chain is drawn from a study of identical twins. Study-wide results and caveats: The degree of excess twin sharing was weaker in beta out-of-frame sequences.

CDR1 is DFQATT, CDR2 SNEGSKA, per germline (reference sequence). With V trimmed by 0 bases and J by 6 bases, 6 bases remained unmatched. CDR3 length: 14 residues. TCRdb itself ran the 5' RACE reads through MiXCR, one entry per CDR3 protein. Seen here are hundreds of thousands of distinct CDR3 sequences, 21% observed once, and the top ten hold roughly 4.3%. With respect to this clonotype: The antigen remains undetermined.

The sample was also linked to a second study, of T cells expressing NK-cell markers.

The sequencing input was PBMCs. This TCR was sampled from a woman under 30 in good health. The chain links TRBV20-1 to TRBJ2-3, with TRBD2 matching 7 bases. The DNA for the CDR3 is TGCAGTGCTAGAGAGGGAGGGAGCCCCGATACGCAGTATTTT. Its translation is CSAREGGSPDTQYF.